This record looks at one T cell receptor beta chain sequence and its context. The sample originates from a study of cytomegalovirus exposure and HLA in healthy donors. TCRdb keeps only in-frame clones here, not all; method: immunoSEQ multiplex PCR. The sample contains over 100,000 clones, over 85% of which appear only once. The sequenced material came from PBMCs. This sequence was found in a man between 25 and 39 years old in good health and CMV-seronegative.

The CDR3 loop is CASRQGAFTEAFF. CDR3 in DNA: TGTGCCAGCCGGCAGGGGGCGTTCACTGAAGCTTTCTTT. The genes are TRBV5-4 and TRBJ1-1, with 8 bases lining up with TRBD1. The V gene end was trimmed by 7 bases and the J gene end by 4 bases; junction bases not matched to a gene: 6. Germline V gives CDR1 SGHNT, CDR2 YYREEE (reference sequence). The CDR3 totals 13 residues.